The sequence of this T cell receptor beta chain was determined in a study of blood T cell repertoires in COVID-19. Overall study: Acute and convalescent COVID-19 specimens originated in the United States, Italy and Spain.

Original processing methods: Reference gene primers were amplified, and this amplification served to estimate nucleated cell counts. Produced via immunoSEQ multiplex PCR; TCRdb's table is partial and in-frame only. V and J calls and clone size come straight from that table; D and trimming were deduced from the DNA. The sample has fewer than 650,000 clones, roughly 89% seen once; the top ten hold less than 9.5%. In its sample, this clone was seen once. One junction end disagrees with the germline gene, perhaps due to a read error. Sequencing was done on a sample of peripheral blood. The sequence was collected from a woman aged 45-60 years with COVID-19, enrolled during active disease.

The DNA for the CDR3 is TGTGCTAGTGGTCCATGGCTGGCGGGGAGCAAAGATACGCAGTATTTT. Protein: CASGPWLAGSKDTQYF. The chain is built from TRBV12-5 and TRBJ2-3; possible D gene TRBD2, 6 bases. Germline lookup yields CDR1 LGHNT and CDR2 FRNRAP. This CDR3 spans 16 amino acids.